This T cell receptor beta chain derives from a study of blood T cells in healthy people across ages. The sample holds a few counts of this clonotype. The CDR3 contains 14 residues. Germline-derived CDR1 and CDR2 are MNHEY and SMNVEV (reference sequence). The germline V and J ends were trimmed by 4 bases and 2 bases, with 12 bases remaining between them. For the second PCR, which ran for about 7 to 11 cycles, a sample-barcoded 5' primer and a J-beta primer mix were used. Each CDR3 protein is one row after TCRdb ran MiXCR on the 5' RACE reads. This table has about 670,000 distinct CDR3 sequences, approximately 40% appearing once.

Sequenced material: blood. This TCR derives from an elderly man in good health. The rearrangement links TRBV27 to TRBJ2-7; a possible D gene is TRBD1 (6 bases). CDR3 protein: CASSYRDIAYEQYF. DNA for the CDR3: TGTGCCAGCAGTTACCGGGACATTGCCTACGAGCAGTACTTC.